The T cell receptor (beta chain) described here comes from a study of T cell responses to AZD1222 COVID-19 vaccine. From germline, CDR1 is MGHRA and CDR2 YSYEKL. The CDR3 contains 19 residues. The V and J ends lost 2 bases and 0 bases, in that order; junction bases with no gene match: 9. With respect to this clone: What it binds is unknown.

TCRdb keeps only in-frame clones here, not all; method: immunoSEQ multiplex PCR. The sample lists more than 150,000 clones, about nine tenths occurring once. General study findings and limits: Spike-specific TCR breadth and depth grew following two AZD1222 doses. Clonal diversity was possibly underestimated; the donors were predominantly white British and more often female. At 160-218 and 743-854, vaccine-associated CD4 TCRs were dominant, and they spanned spike. At study baseline, merely roughly 6 AZD1222 recipients were seropositive.

The clonotype originates from an adult who received the AZD1222 COVID-19 vaccine. The chain is built from TRBV4-1 and TRBJ1-6, with 8 bases matching TRBD1. The starting material was peripheral blood, obtained 28 days after the second AZD1222 dose. CDR3 loop: CASSQIRTGQASYNSPLHF. The CDR3 nucleotides are TGCGCCAGCAGCCAAATTCGAACGGGACAGGCCTCCTATAATTCACCCCTCCACTTT.